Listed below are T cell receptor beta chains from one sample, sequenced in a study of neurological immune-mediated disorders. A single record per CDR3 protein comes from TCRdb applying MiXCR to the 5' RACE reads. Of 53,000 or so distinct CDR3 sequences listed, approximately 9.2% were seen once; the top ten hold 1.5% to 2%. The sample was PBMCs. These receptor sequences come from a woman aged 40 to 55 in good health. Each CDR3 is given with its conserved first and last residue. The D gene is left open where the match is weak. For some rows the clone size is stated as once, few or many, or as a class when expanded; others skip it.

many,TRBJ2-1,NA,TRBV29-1,TGCAGCGTTGAAGATATACGGATCTACAATGAGCAGTTCTTC,CSVEDIRIYNEQFF
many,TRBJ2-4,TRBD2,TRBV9,TGTGCCAGCAGCGACCCGGGACTAGCGGGAGGGGCCAAAAACATTCAGTACTTC,CASSDPGLAGGAKNIQYF
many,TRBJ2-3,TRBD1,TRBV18,TGTGCCAGCTCACCCGGACAGGGGGGACTAGGGAGCACAGATACGCAGTATTTT,CASSPGQGGLGSTDTQYF
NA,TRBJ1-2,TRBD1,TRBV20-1,TGCAGCATCTGGACAGGGGACTATGGCTACACCTTC,CSIWTGDYGYTF
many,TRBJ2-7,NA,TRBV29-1,TGCAGCGTCGCCGGGGTAAGCCCTGGGTGGGACGAGCAGTACTTC,CSVAGVSPGWDEQYF
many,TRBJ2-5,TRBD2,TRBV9,TGTGCCAGCAGCGTAGGGGGCTCGACTAGCGGGTATCAAGAGACCCAGTACTTC,CASSVGGSTSGYQETQYF
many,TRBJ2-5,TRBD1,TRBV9,TGTGCCAGCAGCGTAGCTTACCGGACAGGGTCTCAAGAGACCCAGTACTTC,CASSVAYRTGSQETQYF
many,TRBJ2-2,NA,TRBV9,TGTGCCAGCAGCGTAGGAGGGGCTGTGACGAACACCGGGGAGCTGTTTTTT,CASSVGGAVTNTGELFF
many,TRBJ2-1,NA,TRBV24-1,TGTGCCACCAGTGATCATAGCGGCCCTGTCCTAGAGGATGAGCAGTTCTTC,CATSDHSGPVLEDEQFF
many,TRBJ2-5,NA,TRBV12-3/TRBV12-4,TGTGCCAGCAGTCTCCTGGAGACCCAGTACTTC,CASSLLETQYF
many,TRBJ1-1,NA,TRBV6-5,TGTGCCAGCATCTTTAGTTGGGGCGGGGGAGAAACTGAAGCTTTCTTT,CASIFSWGGGETEAFF
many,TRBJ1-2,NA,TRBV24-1,TGTGCCACCAGTGATTCTCGGACCGGCGCTCTTGACTACACCTTC,CATSDSRTGALDYTF
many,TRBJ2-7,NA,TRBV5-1,TGCGCCAGCAGCTTCCCACCCGCCTACGAGCAGTACTTC,CASSFPPAYEQYF
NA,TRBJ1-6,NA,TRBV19,TGTGCCAGTAGTTGGGACCGCCGGGGGTATTCACCCCTCCACTTT,CASSWDRRGYSPLHF
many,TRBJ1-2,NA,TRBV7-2,TGTGCCAGCAGCTTAGGGCAGATTACTAACTATGGCTACACCTTC,CASSLGQITNYGYTF
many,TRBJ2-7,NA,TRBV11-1,TGTGCCAGCAGCTTCACGGGACCCCGCGAGCAGTACTTC,CASSFTGPREQYF